The next 14 T cell receptor beta chains were all read from a single sample in a study of T cell responses to AZD1222 COVID-19 vaccine. Clones were sequenced by immunoSEQ multiplex PCR, and TCRdb holds only the in-frame ones, with some missing. Of about 50,000 clones in the sample, 60% to 85% are singletons; the top ten hold approximately 6.3%. Sequenced material: peripheral blood, taken on day 0 of AZD1222 vaccination. The receptor source for this set is an adult in good health.

V usage is TRBV7-9 and J usage is TRBJ1-6, with TRBD1 as a possible D gene (6 bases). Germline assignment: CDR1 SEHNR and CDR2 FQNEAQ (reference sequence). This CDR3 is built from 12 residues. The V end lost 7 bases, the J end lost 10 bases, and 11 bases lay between the germline ends. CDR3: CASNPGGSPLHF. DNA for the CDR3: TGTGCCAGCAACCCGGGGGGCTCACCCCTCCACTTT.

This clone was picked up a small number of times. The chain employs TRBV7-6 and TRBJ2-1; the match to TRBD1 covers 8 bases. With V trimmed by 0 bases and J by 10 bases, 20 bases remained unmatched. The CDR3 contains 19 residues. From germline, CDR1 is SGHVS and CDR2 FNYEAQ. CDR3 residues: CASSLAIAQTGAGEREQFF. CDR3 nucleotide sequence: TGTGCCAGCAGCTTAGCCATAGCCCAGACAGGGGCCGGGGAGAGGGAGCAGTTCTTC.

The gene calls are TRBV28 and TRBJ2-7, with TRBD1 matching over 9 bases. With 3 bases clipped from V and 4 bases from J, the junction kept 7 bases outside the gene matches. CDR3 length equals 15 residues. The germline V gene has CDR1 MDHEN and CDR2 SYDVKM. Written as DNA, the CDR3 is TGTGCCAGCAGTTTCACAGGGGGCGCGTTGTACGAGCAGTACTTC. Protein: CASSFTGGALYEQYF.

CDR3 bases: TGTGCCAGCAGCTTAGATCGGGGAGCGGGACAGGGGGATATCGAGCAGTACGTC. This translates into CASSLDRGAGQGDIEQYV. This chain connects TRBV11-2 to TRBJ2-7; the match to TRBD1 covers 11 bases. This CDR3 is 18 amino acids long. CDR1 is SGHAT and CDR2 is FQNNGV in the germline V gene. The V and J ends lost 0 bases and 6 bases, in that order; junction bases with no gene match: 13.

This clone appeared a single time. The genes are TRBV6-1 and TRBJ1-1; 7 nucleotides align to TRBD1. V lost 3 bases, J lost 6 bases, and 4 bases stayed unmatched. CDR3 length: 13 residues. Per the germline V gene, CDR1 is MNHNS and CDR2 is SASEGT. CDR3 amino acids: CASSDNTGAEAFF. CDR3 bases: TGTGCCAGCAGTGATAATACAGGGGCTGAAGCTTTCTTT.

This chain links TRBV19 with TRBJ2-1; 13 positions agree with TRBD2. V shed 5 bases, J shed 1 base, and the junction held 8 bases outside the gene matches. The CDR3 contains 18 residues. From germline, CDR1 is LNHDA and CDR2 SQIVND (reference sequence). The CDR3 nucleotides are TGTGCCAGTAGTTTCGGACTAGCGGGAGAGACTTCCTACAATGAGCAGTTCTTC. Translation: CASSFGLAGETSYNEQFF.

The rearrangement links TRBV20-1 to TRBJ1-2; no firm D call. Germline assignment: CDR1 DFQATT and CDR2 SNEGSKA (reference sequence). The CDR3 has 10 residues. V was shortened by 6 bases and J by 10 bases, with 12 bases between the two germline ends. The CDR3 reads CSAPVPIYTF. In DNA form, the CDR3 reads TGCAGTGCCCCGGTACCTATCTACACCTTC.

The rearrangement uses TRBV11-2 and TRBJ2-1; TRBD2 aligns across 7 bases. Losses at the gene ends were 5 bases for V and 0 bases for J; bases not matched to a gene: 4. The CDR3 runs 15 residues. Germline CDR1 and CDR2: SGHAT and FQNNGV. CDR3 residues: CASSPSGASYNEQFF. In DNA, the CDR3 is TGTGCCAGCAGCCCCAGCGGGGCCTCCTACAATGAGCAGTTCTTC. Full variable domain (rest looked up from reference TRBV11-2 and TRBJ2-1): EAGVAQSPRYKIIEKRQSVAFWCNPISGHATLYWYQQILGQGPKLLIQFQNNGVVDDSQLPKDRFSAERLKGVDSTLKIQPAKLEDSAVYLCASSPSGASYNEQFFGPGTRLTVL.

The chain combines TRBV7-2 with TRBJ2-5, with 10 bases matching TRBD2. Germline loops: CDR1 SGHTA, CDR2 FQGNSA. The V gene end was trimmed by 7 bases and the J gene end by 5 bases; junction bases not matched to a gene: 16. This CDR3 contains 17 residues. DNA of the CDR3: TGTGCCAGCACCTCAAGGGGGCCTAGCGGGAGAGGTGAGACCCAGTACTTC. Translation gives CASTSRGPSGRGETQYF. Filled out from reference TRBV7-2 and TRBJ2-5, the complete variable domain reads GAGVSQSPSNKVTEKGKDVELRCDPISGHTALYWYRQSLGQGLEFLIYFQGNSAPDKSGLPSDRFSAERTGGSVSTLTIQRTQQEDSAVYLCASTSRGPSGRGETQYFGPGTRLLVL.

This rearrangement joins TRBV23-1 to TRBJ2-7, with D possibly called TRBD1 or TRBD2 (5 bases each). TRBV23-1 is sorted into the ORF group, with uncertain function. The V and J ends lost 0 bases and 4 bases respectively, with 10 bases between them. The CDR3 loop spans 14 amino acids. CDR3 nucleotides: TGCGCCAGCAGTCAATCTGGGGGAAAATACGAGCAGTACGTC. Its protein is CASSQSGGKYEQYV.

The table lists this clone with a few counts. This chain uses TRBV12-5 with TRBJ1-5; no definite D call. V dropped 0 bases and J dropped 7 bases, with 10 bases sitting between them. The length of the CDR3 is 14 residues. Germline CDR1 LGHNT, CDR2 FRNRAP. CDR3 nucleotide sequence: TGTGCTAGTGGTTTGGTACTAGGTGGACAGCCCCAGCATTTT. This encodes CASGLVLGGQPQHF.

The genes are TRBV7-2 and TRBJ2-1; perhaps TRBD2 as D (5 bases). The CDR3 contains 15 residues. The V gene's germline CDR1 is SGHTA and CDR2 FQGNSA. Between the trimmed V and J ends, which lost 5 bases and 0 bases, there was a span of 11 bases. CDR3 amino acids: CASSPGLSSYNEQFF. The CDR3 region has the DNA TGTGCCAGCAGCCCCGGACTGAGCTCCTACAATGAGCAGTTCTTC.

The chain is built from TRBV7-2 and TRBJ1-1; D not certain. The germline CDR1 and CDR2 sequences are SGHTA and FQGNSA. The CDR3 spans 15 residues. Trimming shortened V by 5 bases and J by 1 base, and 14 bases separated the two germline ends. CDR3 bases: TGTGCCAGCAGCCTAGGAGGTCAGCGGAACACTGAAGCTTTCTTT. Translated: CASSLGGQRNTEAFF.

This clone was detected only once. The rearrangement joins TRBV29-1 to TRBJ2-2; D possibly corresponds to TRBD1 (6 bases). Between the trimmed V and J ends, which lost 5 bases and 1 base, there was a span of 8 bases. This CDR3 is 13 amino acids long. Germline V CDR1 and CDR2: SQVTM, ANQGSEA. CDR3 region: CSVSRGNTGELFF. For the CDR3, the DNA is TGCAGCGTTTCCAGGGGGAACACCGGGGAGCTGTTTTTT.